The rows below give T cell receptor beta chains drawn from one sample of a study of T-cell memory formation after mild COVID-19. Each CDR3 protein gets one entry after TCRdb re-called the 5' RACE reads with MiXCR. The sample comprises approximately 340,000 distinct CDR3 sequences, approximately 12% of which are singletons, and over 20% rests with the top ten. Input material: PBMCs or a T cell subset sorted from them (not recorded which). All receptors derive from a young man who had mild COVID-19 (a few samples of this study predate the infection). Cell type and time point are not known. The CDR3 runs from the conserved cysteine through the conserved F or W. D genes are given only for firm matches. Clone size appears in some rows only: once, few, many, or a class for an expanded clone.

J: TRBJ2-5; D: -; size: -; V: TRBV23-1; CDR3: CASSHCRNQETQYF; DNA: TGCGCCAGCAGTCATTGTCGGAACCAAGAGACCCAGTACTTC
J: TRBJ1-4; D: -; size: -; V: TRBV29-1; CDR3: CSVERRGYNEKLFF; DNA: TGCAGCGTTGAAAGGCGGGGATACAATGAAAAACTGTTTTTT
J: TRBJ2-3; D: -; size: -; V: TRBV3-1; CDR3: CASSQAANFEGDTQYF; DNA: TGTGCCAGCAGCCAAGCTGCGAACTTCGAGGGAGATACGCAGTATTTT
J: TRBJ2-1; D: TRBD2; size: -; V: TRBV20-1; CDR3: CSAGSSGGANEQFF; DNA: TGCAGTGCTGGCTCTAGCGGGGGGGCGAATGAGCAGTTCTTC
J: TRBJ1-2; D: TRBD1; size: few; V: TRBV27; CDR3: CASSSDRAPYGYTF; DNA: TGTGCCAGCAGTTCCGACAGGGCCCCCTATGGCTACACCTTC
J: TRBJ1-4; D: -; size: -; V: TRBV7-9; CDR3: CASSLNEKLFF; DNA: TGTGCCAGCAGCTTAAATGAAAAACTGTTTTTT
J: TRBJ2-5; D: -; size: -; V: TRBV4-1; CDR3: CASSQVGPGEETQYF; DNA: TGCGCCAGCAGCCAAGTCGGCCCAGGGGAGGAGACCCAGTACTTC
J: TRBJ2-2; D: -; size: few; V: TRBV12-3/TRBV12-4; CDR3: CASTSGLPTGELFF; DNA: TGTGCCAGCACCAGCGGGCTCCCCACCGGGGAGCTGTTTTTT
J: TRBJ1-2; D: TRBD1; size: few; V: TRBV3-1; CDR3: CASSPWTGQTSGYGYTF; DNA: TGTGCCAGCAGCCCCTGGACAGGACAAACTTCGGGCTATGGCTACACCTTC
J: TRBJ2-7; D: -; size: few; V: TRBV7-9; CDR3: CASSRTTVYEQYF; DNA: TGTGCCAGCAGCCGTACGACAGTCTACGAGCAGTACTTC
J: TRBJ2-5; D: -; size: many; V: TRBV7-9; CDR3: CASSLAVGPYRETQYF; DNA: TGTGCCAGCAGCTTAGCGGTAGGGCCCTATCGAGAGACCCAGTACTTC
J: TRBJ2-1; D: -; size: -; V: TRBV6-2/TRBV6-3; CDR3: CASSQLGAIHNEQFF; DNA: TGTGCCAGCAGTCAACTAGGGGCCATCCACAATGAGCAGTTCTTC
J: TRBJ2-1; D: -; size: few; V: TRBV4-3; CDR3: CASSQDGANHNEQFF; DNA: TGCGCCAGCAGCCAAGACGGCGCAAACCACAATGAGCAGTTCTTC
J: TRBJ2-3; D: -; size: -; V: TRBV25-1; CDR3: CASSARLDSDTQYF; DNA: TGTGCCAGCAGTGCCCGACTAGATTCTGATACGCAGTATTTT
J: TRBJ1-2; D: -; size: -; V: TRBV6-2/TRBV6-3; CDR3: CASSYDSTRGYTF; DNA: TGTGCCAGCAGTTACGACAGCACACGTGGCTACACCTTC
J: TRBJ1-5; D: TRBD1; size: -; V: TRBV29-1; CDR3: CSVADRGRDQPQHF; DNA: TGCAGCGTCGCCGACAGGGGGCGGGATCAGCCCCAGCATTTT
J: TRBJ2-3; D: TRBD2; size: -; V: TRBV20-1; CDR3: CSVRLGRGAGDTQYF; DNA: TGCAGTGTTCGACTTGGGCGGGGGGCCGGAGATACGCAGTATTTT
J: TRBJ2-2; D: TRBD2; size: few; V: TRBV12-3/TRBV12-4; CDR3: CASSPGVAGTLNTGELFF; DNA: TGTGCCAGCAGTCCCGGGGTAGCGGGGACCCTAAACACCGGGGAGCTGTTTTTT
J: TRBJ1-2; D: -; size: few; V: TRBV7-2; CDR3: CASSPLGGSSYTF; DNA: TGTGCCAGCAGCCCCCTCGGGGGCTCCAGTTACACCTTC
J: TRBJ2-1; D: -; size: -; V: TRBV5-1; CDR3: CASSLAQANEQFF; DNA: TGCGCCAGCAGCTTGGCGCAGGCTAATGAGCAGTTCTTC
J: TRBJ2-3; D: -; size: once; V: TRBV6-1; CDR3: CASRDYYLYTDTQYF; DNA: TGTGCCAGCAGGGACTACTACCTCTACACAGATACGCAGTATTTT
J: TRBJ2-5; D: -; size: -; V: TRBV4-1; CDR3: CASSHLSPAGGQETQYF; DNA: TGCGCCAGCAGCCACCTATCCCCGGCAGGAGGTCAAGAGACCCAGTACTTC
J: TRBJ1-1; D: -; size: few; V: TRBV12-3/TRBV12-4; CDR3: CASSWRTRVGAFF; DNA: TGTGCCAGCAGTTGGAGGACGCGGGTAGGGGCTTTCTTT
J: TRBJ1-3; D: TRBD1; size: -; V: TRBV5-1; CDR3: CASSSWGQGRIGNTIYF; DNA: TGCGCCAGCAGCTCGTGGGGACAGGGAAGAATTGGAAACACCATATATTTT